Listed below are T cell receptor beta chains from one sample, sequenced in a study of blood T cells in healthy people across ages. TCRdb re-called the 5' RACE reads through MiXCR, storing one row per CDR3 protein. This repertoire shows more than 1.4 million distinct CDR3 sequences, around two fifths found once; its top ten account for less than 8%. Sequencing was carried out using blood. The receptors derive from a woman between 18 and 30 years old in good health. CDR3s include the opening cysteine and the closing phenylalanine or tryptophan. The D gene is left open where the match is weak. Clone sizes are given selectively: once, few, many, or a class where the clone is expanded.

V gene: TRBV29-1; clone size: many; D gene: -; J gene: TRBJ1-4; CDR3 protein: CSVGGTKGETNEKLFF; CDR3 DNA: TGCAGCGTTGGAGGGACCAAGGGAGAAACTAATGAAAAACTGTTTTTT
V gene: TRBV2; clone size: -; D gene: TRBD1; J gene: TRBJ2-7; CDR3 protein: CASSKTGTEYYEQYF; CDR3 DNA: TGTGCCAGCAGTAAGACCGGGACAGAGTACTACGAGCAGTACTTC
V gene: TRBV12-3/TRBV12-4; clone size: -; D gene: -; J gene: TRBJ2-1; CDR3 protein: CASSHTQGYASYNEQFF; CDR3 DNA: TGTGCCAGCAGTCATACACAGGGATACGCCTCCTACAATGAGCAGTTCTTC
V gene: TRBV20-1; clone size: -; D gene: TRBD2; J gene: TRBJ2-7; CDR3 protein: CSATKNSGGVSSYNEQYF; CDR3 DNA: TGCAGTGCCACAAAAAATAGCGGGGGTGTGAGCTCCTACAATGAGCAGTACTTC
V gene: TRBV3-1; clone size: few; D gene: TRBD1; J gene: TRBJ1-6; CDR3 protein: CASSQTGLDSPLHF; CDR3 DNA: TGTGCCAGCAGCCAGACAGGGTTGGATTCACCCCTCCACTTT
V gene: TRBV4-1; clone size: -; D gene: TRBD2; J gene: TRBJ2-1; CDR3 protein: CASSGGLGDNEQFF; CDR3 DNA: TGCGCCAGCAGCGGGGGACTAGGAGACAATGAGCAGTTCTTC
V gene: TRBV6-6; clone size: -; D gene: -; J gene: TRBJ2-3; CDR3 protein: CASSSLGETGVNTQYF; CDR3 DNA: TGTGCCAGCAGTTCCCTCGGGGAGACGGGGGTAAATACGCAGTATTTT
V gene: TRBV7-2; clone size: -; D gene: -; J gene: TRBJ1-1; CDR3 protein: CASSLEPGLGTEAFF; CDR3 DNA: TGTGCCAGCAGCTTAGAGCCCGGGTTGGGCACTGAAGCTTTCTTT
V gene: TRBV11-1; clone size: -; D gene: -; J gene: TRBJ2-7; CDR3 protein: CASSFGDHEQYF; CDR3 DNA: TGTGCCAGCAGCTTTGGGGACCACGAGCAGTACTTC
V gene: TRBV20-1; clone size: -; D gene: -; J gene: TRBJ1-2; CDR3 protein: CSARAVGVSYGYTF; CDR3 DNA: TGCAGTGCTAGAGCCGTAGGGGTTTCGTACGGCTACACCTTC
V gene: TRBV12-3/TRBV12-4; clone size: few; D gene: -; J gene: TRBJ1-1; CDR3 protein: CASSFGDYTEAFF; CDR3 DNA: TGTGCCAGCAGTTTCGGGGATTACACTGAAGCTTTCTTT
V gene: TRBV7-8; clone size: -; D gene: TRBD2; J gene: TRBJ2-7; CDR3 protein: CASSLDSSGGTKQYF; CDR3 DNA: TGTGCCAGCAGCTTAGACTCTAGCGGGGGGACCAAGCAGTACTTC
V gene: TRBV28; clone size: -; D gene: TRBD1; J gene: TRBJ1-1; CDR3 protein: CASSFLGQGAMDTEAFF; CDR3 DNA: TGTGCCAGCAGTTTTCTCGGGCAGGGGGCTATGGACACTGAAGCTTTCTTT
V gene: TRBV7-9; clone size: -; D gene: -; J gene: TRBJ2-3; CDR3 protein: CASSDRFPAPDTQYF; CDR3 DNA: TGTGCCAGCAGCGATCGGTTCCCGGCCCCAGATACGCAGTATTTT
V gene: TRBV28; clone size: few; D gene: TRBD1; J gene: TRBJ2-1; CDR3 protein: CASSEDRGINEQFF; CDR3 DNA: TGTGCCAGCAGTGAGGACAGGGGAATAAATGAGCAGTTCTTC
V gene: TRBV12-3/TRBV12-4; clone size: -; D gene: -; J gene: TRBJ2-7; CDR3 protein: CAGSLLSERFDEQYF; CDR3 DNA: TGTGCCGGCAGTTTACTTTCGGAACGGTTCGACGAGCAGTACTTC
V gene: TRBV10-1; clone size: -; D gene: -; J gene: TRBJ2-7; CDR3 protein: CASRVVFEQYF; CDR3 DNA: TGCGCCAGCAGAGTAGTCTTCGAGCAGTACTTC
V gene: TRBV10-1; clone size: -; D gene: -; J gene: TRBJ2-3; CDR3 protein: CASSGVGDTQYF; CDR3 DNA: TGCGCCAGCAGTGGGGTCGGAGATACGCAGTATTTT
V gene: TRBV6-5; clone size: few; D gene: -; J gene: TRBJ2-7; CDR3 protein: CASSYSNIQGSSYEQYF; CDR3 DNA: TGTGCCAGCAGTTACTCGAATATTCAGGGCTCTTCCTACGAGCAGTACTTC
V gene: TRBV12-3/TRBV12-4; clone size: few; D gene: -; J gene: TRBJ2-3; CDR3 protein: CASSFGSTPRWPDTQYF; CDR3 DNA: TGTGCCAGCAGTTTCGGGTCTACCCCCAGGTGGCCAGATACGCAGTATTTT
V gene: TRBV9; clone size: -; D gene: -; J gene: TRBJ2-1; CDR3 protein: CASSRAREYNEQFF; CDR3 DNA: TGTGCCAGCAGCCGGGCGCGGGAATACAATGAGCAGTTCTTC
V gene: TRBV28; clone size: few; D gene: TRBD2; J gene: TRBJ2-1; CDR3 protein: CASSFARLSGDYNEQFF; CDR3 DNA: TGTGCCAGCAGTTTCGCAAGGCTTAGCGGGGACTACAATGAGCAGTTCTTC
V gene: TRBV6-5; clone size: -; D gene: -; J gene: TRBJ2-3; CDR3 protein: CASSYSGRTGDTQYF; CDR3 DNA: TGTGCCAGCAGTTACTCGGGCCGGACTGGTGATACGCAGTATTTT